A selection of T cell receptor beta chains follows, all from one sample in a study of PD-1 blockade in classical Hodgkin lymphoma. Here immunoSEQ multiplex PCR was the method, and the copy in TCRdb shows in-frame clones only, minus some. The sample lists 60,000 or so clones, roughly nine tenths occurring once. The source was peripheral blood mononuclear cells (PBMCs), collected at baseline. Receptor source: a human donor with classical Hodgkin lymphoma. Both conserved end residues are part of each CDR3. A D gene is named only where the DNA matches it firmly. Some rows mark clone size as missing; the rest say once, few, many or name a class of expanded clone.

clone size,J gene,D gene,V gene,CDR3 protein,CDR3 DNA
medium-sized,TRBJ1-2,TRBD1,TRBV6-5,CASSYSGTGGLYGYTF,TGTGCCAGCAGTTACTCCGGGACAGGGGGCCTCTATGGCTACACCTTC
NA,TRBJ1-5,TRBD1,TRBV18,CASSGRQGRNQPQHF,TGTGCCAGCTCAGGAAGACAGGGCCGCAATCAGCCCCAGCATTTT
NA,TRBJ2-2,NA,TRBV6-6,CASRPGRMNTGELFF,TGTGCCAGCAGGCCGGGAAGGATGAACACCGGGGAGCTGTTTTTT
once,TRBJ2-1,NA,TRBV5-1,CASHDRVYNEQFF,TGCGCCAGCCATGATAGGGTGTACAATGAGCAGTTCTTC
NA,TRBJ2-6,NA,TRBV9,CASSARALSLPGANVLTF,TGTGCCAGCAGCGCCCGTGCCCTCTCCCTTCCAGGGGCCAACGTCCTGACTTTC
NA,TRBJ2-7,NA,TRBV27,CASSFRHHGEQYF,TGTGCCAGCAGTTTTCGCCACCACGGCGAGCAGTACTTC
NA,TRBJ1-6,TRBD1,TRBV2,CASRIGTGDGSYNSPLHF,TGTGCCAGCAGGATAGGGACAGGGGACGGCTCCTATAATTCACCCCTCCACTTT
NA,TRBJ1-2,NA,TRBV7-9,CASSSLVGYTF,TGTGCCAGCAGCTCCCTGGTCGGCTACACCTTC
NA,TRBJ1-5,NA,TRBV27,CASNPKAGLQPQHF,TGTGCCAGCAACCCAAAGGCGGGACTTCAGCCCCAGCATTTT
NA,TRBJ1-3,TRBD1,TRBV4-1,CASSQWRQGGLSGNTIYF,TGCGCCAGCAGCCAATGGAGACAGGGAGGACTCTCTGGAAACACCATATATTTT
NA,TRBJ1-2,NA,TRBV5-5,CASSLSEEDYGYTF,TGTGCCAGCAGCTTGTCGGAGGAGGACTATGGCTACACCTTC
NA,TRBJ1-6,NA,TRBV6-4,CASSPTGLGNSPLHF,TGTGCCAGCAGTCCGACGGGGCTGGGTAATTCACCCCTCCACTTT
NA,TRBJ2-7,NA,TRBV25-1,CASSESREQYF,TGTGCCAGCAGTGAATCGAGGGAGCAGTACTTC
NA,TRBJ2-3,NA,TRBV27,CASSVGLRSTDTQYF,TGTGCCAGCAGTGTAGGACTAAGATCCACAGATACGCAGTATTTT
NA,TRBJ2-2,TRBD2,TRBV18,CASSPELAVNTGELFF,TGTGCCAGCTCACCTGAACTAGCGGTGAACACCGGGGAGCTGTTTTTT
NA,TRBJ2-5,TRBD1,TRBV7-8,CASSLGTGWETQYF,TGTGCCAGCAGCCTTGGGACAGGGTGGGAGACCCAGTACTTC
NA,TRBJ1-2,TRBD1,TRBV7-6,CASSDRTGNGYTF,TGTGCCAGCAGCGACCGGACAGGGAATGGCTACACCTTC
NA,TRBJ2-5,TRBD2,TRBV5-4,CASSFLAGQETQYF,TGTGCCAGCAGCTTTCTAGCGGGACAAGAGACCCAGTACTTC
once,TRBJ2-1,TRBD2,TRBV4-1,CASSQSERGAYNEQFF,TGCGCCAGCAGCCAATCGGAGCGGGGAGCCTACAATGAGCAGTTCTTC
NA,TRBJ2-3,TRBD1,TRBV28,CASSPRTGKFTDTQYF,TGTGCCAGCAGTCCCCGGACAGGGAAGTTCACAGATACGCAGTATTTT
NA,TRBJ2-7,NA,TRBV2,CASSVQYGYEQYF,TGTGCCAGCAGTGTACAGTACGGCTACGAGCAGTACTTC
NA,TRBJ2-7,TRBD2,TRBV5-8,CASSLPPGLAGGKPYEQYF,TGTGCCAGCAGTCTACCCCCGGGACTAGCGGGGGGCAAACCCTACGAGCAGTACTTC
NA,TRBJ1-4,TRBD1,TRBV4-1,CASSQTGVEKLFF,TGCGCCAGCAGCCAGACAGGGGTGGAAAAACTGTTTTTT
NA,TRBJ2-2,NA,TRBV19,CASRQSLGGELFF,TGTGCCAGTAGGCAGAGCCTGGGCGGGGAGCTGTTTTTT
NA,TRBJ2-1,TRBD2,TRBV7-3,CASSDGTSSYNEQFF,TGTGCCAGCAGCGATGGGACTAGCAGTTACAATGAGCAGTTCTTC
NA,TRBJ1-5,NA,TRBV28,CASSPPAGTVEPQHF,TGTGCCAGCAGCCCCCCGGCGGGGACGGTGGAGCCCCAGCATTTT
NA,TRBJ2-2,NA,TRBV29-1,CSVAASLSTGELFF,TGCAGCGTTGCGGCTAGCTTAAGCACCGGGGAGCTGTTTTTT
NA,TRBJ1-5,NA,TRBV6-5,CASRPQYSNQPQHF,TGTGCCAGCAGGCCTCAGTATAGCAATCAGCCCCAGCATTTT